Listed here is a single TCR beta chain. The CDR3 has 12 amino acids. Trimming removed 1 base at V and 8 bases at J, with 8 bases between. The TCR beta repertoire was assessed by survey-level immunoSEQ sequencing. The method was immunoSEQ multiplex PCR; TCRdb's version includes in-frame clones alone and lacks a portion of them. The sample consists of about 68,000 clones, just over 90% of them appearing once. This chain links TRBV12-3 or TRBV12-4 with TRBJ1-2; no reliable D call. This receptor was identified in a man aged 40-55 years with rheumatoid arthritis. The specimen sequenced was PBMCs. CDR3 bases: TGTGCCAGCAGTTTAGACGGCCGGGGCTACACCTTC. Translating it yields CASSLDGRGYTF.